This TCR beta chain was observed in a study of shared clonotypes between healthy human individuals. For the study at large: For every donor, three CD4 naive, three CD4 memory, two CD8 naive and one CD8 memory plates were used. Study results and caveats: It was observed that approximately 5% of naive CD4 clonotypes were shared across a handful of donors. It was only blood that was sampled, and tissue repertoires likely differ.

The study separated CD4+ cells into CD45RA+ naive and CD45RA-negative memory subsets. Profiling relied on immunoSEQ multiplex PCR, and the TCRdb table lists in-frame clones only, not all of them. The sample yields millions of clones, 85% to 95% seen once. As regards this clone: Its antigen is still unknown.

V was pared by 3 bases and J by 4 bases, with 13 bases between. CDR1 is KGHSH and CDR2 is LQKENI in the germline V gene. The CDR3 is 15 amino acids. This clonotype was obtained from a man aged 18 to 30 in good health. The chain recombines TRBV18 with TRBJ1-5; no firm D call. The sample was naive CD4+ T cells sorted from blood. Subset specified: CD45RA+ positively selected. CDR3: CASSPNVGANQPQHF. The CDR3, as DNA: TGTGCCAGCTCACCGAATGTCGGCGCAAATCAGCCCCAGCATTTT.